A selection of T cell receptor beta chains follows, all from one sample in a study of beta chain features in type 1 diabetes. Profiling relied on immunoSEQ multiplex PCR, and the TCRdb table lists in-frame clones only, not all of them. The profile shows roughly 230,000 clones, roughly a tenth of them singletons. Sequencing was performed on naive CD4+ T cells from blood. The receptors stem from a man in his thirties or forties with type 1 diabetes. Both conserved end residues are part of each CDR3. Fields, in order: D gene, J gene, V gene, clone size, CDR3 DNA, CDR3 protein. D genes are given only for firm matches. Clone size is not always given. Where it is, it says once, few, many or a class for expanded clones.

d_call: NA
j_call: TRBJ1-6
v_call: TRBV5-1
clone_size: NA
cdr3_nt: TGCGCCAGCAGCCCGGAGGCGATCTATAATTCACCCCTCCACTTT
cdr3_aa: CASSPEAIYNSPLHF

d_call: NA
j_call: TRBJ2-7
v_call: TRBV2
clone_size: few
cdr3_nt: TGTGCCTTCTCAAGAAGGTCACAGGAAGAGCAGTACTTC
cdr3_aa: CAFSRRSQEEQYF

d_call: NA
j_call: TRBJ2-1
v_call: TRBV7-2
clone_size: few
cdr3_nt: TGTGCCAGCAGCTTCGGACAGCACAATGAGCAGTTCTTC
cdr3_aa: CASSFGQHNEQFF

d_call: NA
j_call: TRBJ2-3
v_call: TRBV7-2
clone_size: NA
cdr3_nt: TGTGCCAGCAGCTTAGTGGGCACACCTGCGGATACGCAGTATTTT
cdr3_aa: CASSLVGTPADTQYF

d_call: NA
j_call: TRBJ1-1
v_call: TRBV5-4
clone_size: NA
cdr3_nt: TGTGCCAGCAGCTTGGGCGGGAAGAGCACTGAAGCTTTCTTT
cdr3_aa: CASSLGGKSTEAFF

d_call: TRBD2
j_call: TRBJ2-1
v_call: TRBV10-3
clone_size: NA
cdr3_nt: TGTGCCATCAGCGGAGCAGCGGGACTTAGCTCCTACAATGAGCAGTTCTTC
cdr3_aa: CAISGAAGLSSYNEQFF

d_call: TRBD2
j_call: TRBJ2-3
v_call: TRBV27
clone_size: NA
cdr3_nt: TGTGCCAGCAGGAGCGGGGGAACAGATACGCAGTATTTT
cdr3_aa: CASRSGGTDTQYF

d_call: NA
j_call: TRBJ2-4
v_call: TRBV2
clone_size: NA
cdr3_nt: TGTGCCAGCAGCGCTTCCCAGGGGACAAACATTCAGTACTTC
cdr3_aa: CASSASQGTNIQYF

d_call: NA
j_call: TRBJ1-1
v_call: TRBV5-1
clone_size: NA
cdr3_nt: TGCGCCAGCAGCCGCGGGACGGTGACTGACACTGAAGCTTTCTTT
cdr3_aa: CASSRGTVTDTEAFF

d_call: TRBD1
j_call: TRBJ2-2
v_call: TRBV25-1
clone_size: NA
cdr3_nt: TGTGCCAGCAGTGGTTACAGGGGGCGGGCCGGGGAGCTGTTTTTT
cdr3_aa: CASSGYRGRAGELFF

d_call: NA
j_call: TRBJ1-2
v_call: TRBV2
clone_size: NA
cdr3_nt: TGTGCCAGCAGTGAAGAGGCAGGATATGGCTACACCTTC
cdr3_aa: CASSEEAGYGYTF

d_call: TRBD2
j_call: TRBJ2-1
v_call: TRBV11-2
clone_size: NA
cdr3_nt: TGTGCCAGCAGTCAAACGGGGGGCTCCTACAATGAGCAGTTCTTC
cdr3_aa: CASSQTGGSYNEQFF

d_call: NA
j_call: TRBJ2-5
v_call: TRBV18
clone_size: NA
cdr3_nt: TGTGCCAGCTCACCATCGGCTAGCACAGAGACCCAGTACTTC
cdr3_aa: CASSPSASTETQYF

d_call: NA
j_call: TRBJ2-7
v_call: TRBV10-3
clone_size: NA
cdr3_nt: TGTGCCACAGGGGGGAGGACATCCCCCGGCCAGCAGTACTTC
cdr3_aa: CATGGRTSPGQQYF

d_call: NA
j_call: TRBJ2-5
v_call: TRBV2
clone_size: NA
cdr3_nt: TGTGCCAGCAGTTGGACGGGGGAGACCCAGTACTTC
cdr3_aa: CASSWTGETQYF

d_call: NA
j_call: TRBJ2-7
v_call: TRBV28
clone_size: few
cdr3_nt: TGTGCCAGCAGTTTAAGTGGGTCCAGGGCCTACGAGCAGTACTTC
cdr3_aa: CASSLSGSRAYEQYF

d_call: TRBD2
j_call: TRBJ2-7
v_call: TRBV18
clone_size: NA
cdr3_nt: TGTGCCAGCTCACCTCTCGCTGTGACTAGCGGGGTATCCTACGAGCAGTACTTC
cdr3_aa: CASSPLAVTSGVSYEQYF